This entry describes one T cell receptor beta chain. Its matching antigen is unknown. Sequenced material consisted of expressed TCRB transcripts (all of the isolated RNA was reverse transcribed). The data were produced by immunoSEQ multiplex PCR, yet TCRdb's version contains in-frame clones alone and is incomplete. Here the sample spans roughly 340,000 clones, about 13% being singletons. The entry originates in a study of beta chain features in type 1 diabetes. The junction had 9 bases not matched to a gene; V was cut back by 4 bases and J by 0 bases. The CDR3 has 18 residues. Germline V lookup: CDR1 SGHRS, CDR2 YFSETQ. Whole-study results and caveats: Patients with Type 1 diabetes showed moderately but significantly shorter TCRB CDR3s in all four CD4+ subsets.

The source is a woman between 18 and 29 years old with type 1 diabetes. This chain connects TRBV5-1 to TRBJ2-6; 8 bases align to TRBD2. The material sequenced was naive CD4+ T cells from blood. For the CDR3, the DNA is TGCGCCAGCAGCACCCGGACTAGCTTGAGCTCTGGGGCCAACGTCCTGACTTTC. This gives the protein CASSTRTSLSSGANVLTF.